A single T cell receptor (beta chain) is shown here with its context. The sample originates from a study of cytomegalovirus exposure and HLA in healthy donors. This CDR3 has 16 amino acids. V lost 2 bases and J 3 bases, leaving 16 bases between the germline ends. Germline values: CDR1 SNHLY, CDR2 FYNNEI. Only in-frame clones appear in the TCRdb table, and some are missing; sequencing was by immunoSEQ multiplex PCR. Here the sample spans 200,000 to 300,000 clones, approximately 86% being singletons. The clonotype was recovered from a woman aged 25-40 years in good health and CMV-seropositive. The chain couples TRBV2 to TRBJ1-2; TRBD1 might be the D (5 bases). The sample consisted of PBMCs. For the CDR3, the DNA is TGTGCCAGCAGTGAACGGCGCGGCGGGGCAGACTATGGCTACACCTTC. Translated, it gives CASSERRGGADYGYTF.